This T cell receptor beta chain is drawn from a study of blood T cell repertoires in COVID-19. Study details: Spain, Italy and the United States supplied samples that represented acute and convalescent COVID-19. PBMCs, B-cell-depleted T cells, or T cells were the source of the cDNA or gDNA that made up the material.

This CDR3 has 14 residues. Unmatched junction bases numbered 8, after V lost 6 bases and J lost 5 bases. Germline lookup yields CDR1 SGDLS and CDR2 YYNGEE. In the original workflow: Amplification of reference gene primers was used by the study to estimate nucleated cell counts. Profiling relied on immunoSEQ multiplex PCR, and the TCRdb table lists in-frame clones only, not all of them. The V and J calls and the clone size are those of that table, but D and trimming were determined from the DNA. Here the sample spans roughly 100,000 clones, 75% to 90% being singletons. The source material was peripheral blood. J is TRBJ2-3 and V is TRBV9; the match to TRBD1 covers 8 bases. This clonotype originated in a human donor in a cohort sampled during active COVID-19. This chain's CDR3 is CASTRQGQGDTQYF. The CDR3 region has the DNA TGTGCCAGCACCCGACAGGGGCAAGGAGATACGCAGTATTTT.